Listed below are T cell receptor beta chains from one sample, sequenced in a study of cytomegalovirus exposure and HLA in healthy donors. Only in-frame clones appear in the TCRdb table, and some are missing; sequencing was by immunoSEQ multiplex PCR. The sample table includes some 30,000 clones. The sample comprised PBMCs. These receptors originate from a female donor in good health and CMV-seronegative. The CDR3 runs from the conserved cysteine through the conserved F or W. Each record gives: V gene, J gene, CDR3 protein.

v_gene: TRBV28; j_gene: TRBJ2-4; CDR3aa: CASSVAGQGLAKNIQYF
v_gene: TRBV19; j_gene: TRBJ2-2; CDR3aa: CASSVTSGGAWAGELFF
v_gene: TRBV19; j_gene: TRBJ1-5; CDR3aa: CASTPVEVSNQPQHF
v_gene: TRBV21-1; j_gene: TRBJ1-3; CDR3aa: CASSKARTPISGNTIYF
v_gene: TRBV11-3; j_gene: TRBJ2-7; CDR3aa: CASSIGQGPYEQYF
v_gene: TRBV28; j_gene: TRBJ2-7; CDR3aa: CASSLGRSYEQYF
v_gene: TRBV5-5; j_gene: TRBJ2-7; CDR3aa: CASSLKEPGREQYF
v_gene: TRBV18; j_gene: TRBJ2-4; CDR3aa: CASSRSGGATKNIQYF
v_gene: TRBV5-1; j_gene: TRBJ2-7; CDR3aa: CASSSAGTEYEQYF
v_gene: TRBV27; j_gene: TRBJ1-2; CDR3aa: CASSSPTGPLYGYTF
v_gene: TRBV25-1; j_gene: TRBJ1-2; CDR3aa: CASSAPLTGNYGYTF
v_gene: TRBV29-1; j_gene: TRBJ2-1; CDR3aa: CSVEGRFNEQFF
v_gene: TRBV11-2; j_gene: TRBJ2-3; CDR3aa: CASRRGRGGAADTQYF
v_gene: TRBV5-1; j_gene: TRBJ2-3; CDR3aa: CASSGLARGTDTQYF
v_gene: TRBV7-8; j_gene: TRBJ1-2; CDR3aa: CASSLRVDYGYTF
v_gene: TRBV5-6; j_gene: TRBJ2-3; CDR3aa: CASSFASGADTQYF
v_gene: TRBV5-4; j_gene: TRBJ2-6; CDR3aa: CASSFISGGANVLTF
v_gene: TRBV6-1; j_gene: TRBJ1-5; CDR3aa: CASSVRNNQPQHF
v_gene: TRBV2; j_gene: TRBJ1-5; CDR3aa: CASSETLPNQPQHF
v_gene: TRBV7-6; j_gene: TRBJ1-2; CDR3aa: CASSPGNYGYTF
v_gene: TRBV29-1; j_gene: TRBJ2-5; CDR3aa: CSVEGKGFVGGETQYF
v_gene: TRBV9; j_gene: TRBJ2-1; CDR3aa: CASSVGGGLGEQFF
v_gene: TRBV18; j_gene: TRBJ1-6; CDR3aa: CASSPPPGGKSPLHF
v_gene: TRBV6-5; j_gene: TRBJ2-4; CDR3aa: CASSPDMWNIQYF
v_gene: TRBV19; j_gene: TRBJ1-2; CDR3aa: CASSIKPHYGYTF
v_gene: TRBV5-7; j_gene: TRBJ2-1; CDR3aa: CASSPKGEGRYPYNEQFF
v_gene: TRBV15; j_gene: TRBJ1-5; CDR3aa: CATSTRQSNQPQHF
v_gene: TRBV28; j_gene: TRBJ2-5; CDR3aa: CASSLGRAQYF
v_gene: TRBV5-1; j_gene: TRBJ2-1; CDR3aa: CASSLGSPGGLDEQFF
v_gene: TRBV4-3; j_gene: TRBJ2-3; CDR3aa: CASSHAWQGTDTQYF
v_gene: TRBV6-4; j_gene: TRBJ2-3; CDR3aa: CASSDPRGEGDTDTQYF
v_gene: TRBV6-5; j_gene: TRBJ1-2; CDR3aa: CASSLLQGSYGYTF
v_gene: TRBV7-3; j_gene: TRBJ2-7; CDR3aa: CASSLISLARAYEQYF
v_gene: TRBV14; j_gene: TRBJ1-6; CDR3aa: CASSQRQGGNSPLHF
v_gene: TRBV29-1; j_gene: TRBJ1-1; CDR3aa: CSVEESLATEAFF
v_gene: TRBV7-3; j_gene: TRBJ2-7; CDR3aa: CASSLGQGAYEQYF
v_gene: TRBV4-1; j_gene: TRBJ1-2; CDR3aa: CASSQVTGVNGYTF
v_gene: TRBV5-1; j_gene: TRBJ2-7; CDR3aa: CASSRGTDQGAYEQYF
v_gene: TRBV11-1; j_gene: TRBJ1-2; CDR3aa: CASSPDRVGGYTF
v_gene: TRBV7-2; j_gene: TRBJ2-5; CDR3aa: CASSQGRGSGQETQYF
v_gene: TRBV7-6; j_gene: TRBJ2-7; CDR3aa: CASSLSSPPLGHNSYEQYF
v_gene: TRBV11-1; j_gene: TRBJ1-1; CDR3aa: CASSWSGTEAFF
v_gene: TRBV4-3; j_gene: TRBJ2-1; CDR3aa: CASSRDSGGAGDEQFF
v_gene: TRBV7-2; j_gene: TRBJ2-1; CDR3aa: CASSHLNNEQFF
v_gene: TRBV7-2; j_gene: TRBJ2-2; CDR3aa: CASSSPVEAVGELFF
v_gene: TRBV6-5; j_gene: TRBJ1-1; CDR3aa: CASSKGQGRTEAFF
v_gene: TRBV18; j_gene: TRBJ1-1; CDR3aa: CASSLGLQTDEAFF
v_gene: TRBV4-1; j_gene: TRBJ2-7; CDR3aa: CASSLLREGRYEQYF
v_gene: TRBV30; j_gene: TRBJ1-6; CDR3aa: CAWSVRGASPNSPLHF
v_gene: TRBV2; j_gene: TRBJ1-2; CDR3aa: CASSRDRGDYGYTF
v_gene: TRBV10-2; j_gene: TRBJ2-7; CDR3aa: CASSETGTGGWNEQYF
v_gene: TRBV11-2; j_gene: TRBJ1-2; CDR3aa: CASSLVGSGANYGYTF
v_gene: TRBV2; j_gene: TRBJ2-2; CDR3aa: CASKGTGSVMTGELFF
v_gene: TRBV5-6; j_gene: TRBJ2-7; CDR3aa: CASSLGAYEQYF